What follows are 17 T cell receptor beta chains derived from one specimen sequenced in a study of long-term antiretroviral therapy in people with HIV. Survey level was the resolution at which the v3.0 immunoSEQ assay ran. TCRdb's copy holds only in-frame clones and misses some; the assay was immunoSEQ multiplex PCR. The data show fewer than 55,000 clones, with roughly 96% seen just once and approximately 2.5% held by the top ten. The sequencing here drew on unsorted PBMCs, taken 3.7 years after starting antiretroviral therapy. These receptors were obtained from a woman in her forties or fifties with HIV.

CDR3 sequence reads: CASSQQQGLNTEAFF. CDR3 bases: TGTGCCAGCAGCCAGCAACAGGGATTGAACACTGAAGCTTTCTTT. The chain carries TRBV4-2 and TRBJ1-1; D perhaps matches TRBD1 (6 bases). Trimming took off 3 bases at V and 0 bases at J, with 11 bases between the two ends. The length of the CDR3 is 15 residues. The germline gives CDR1 LGHNA, CDR2 YNFKEQ.

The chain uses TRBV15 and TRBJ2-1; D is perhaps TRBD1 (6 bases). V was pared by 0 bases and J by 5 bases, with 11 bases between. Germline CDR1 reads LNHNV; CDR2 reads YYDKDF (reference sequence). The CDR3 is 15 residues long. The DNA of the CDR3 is TGTGCCACCAGCAGAGATCGGCAGGGGAACAATGAGCAGTTCTTC. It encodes CATSRDRQGNNEQFF.

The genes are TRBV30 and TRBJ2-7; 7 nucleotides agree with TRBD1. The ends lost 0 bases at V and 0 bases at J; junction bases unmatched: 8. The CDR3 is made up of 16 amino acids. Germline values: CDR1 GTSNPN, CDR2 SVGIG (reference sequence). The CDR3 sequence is CAWSVEWTGYSYEQYF. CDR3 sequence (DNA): TGTGCCTGGAGTGTGGAATGGACAGGTTACTCCTACGAGCAGTACTTC.

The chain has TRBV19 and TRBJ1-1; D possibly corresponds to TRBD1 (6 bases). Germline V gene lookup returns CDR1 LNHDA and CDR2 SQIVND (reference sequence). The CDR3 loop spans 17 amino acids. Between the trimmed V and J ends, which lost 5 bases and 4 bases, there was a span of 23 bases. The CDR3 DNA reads TGTGCCAGTAGTTCACCGTTTCAGGGGACCTTAGGCACTGAAGCTTTCTTT. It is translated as CASSSPFQGTLGTEAFF. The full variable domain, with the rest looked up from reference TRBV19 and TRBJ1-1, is DGGITQSPKYLFRKEGQNVTLSCEQNLNHDAMYWYRQDPGQGLRLIYYSQIVNDFQKGDIAEGYSVSREKKESFPLTVTSAQKNPTAFYLCASSSPFQGTLGTEAFFGQGTRLTVV.

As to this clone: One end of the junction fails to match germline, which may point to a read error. CDR3 nucleotide sequence: TGTGCTAGCAGCTTAGCGCGGACTAGCGTTGTTTACGAGCAGTACTTC. Translated: CASSLARTSVVYEQYF. V usage is TRBV7-7 and J usage is TRBJ2-7; 9 bases line up with TRBD2. CDR3 length equals 16 residues. Germline loops: CDR1 SSHAT, CDR2 FNYEAQ (reference sequence).

CDR3 nucleotides: TGTGCCAGCAGCTTTGGCGCGGGGGGCGGGGAGACCCAGTACTTC. Protein: CASSFGAGGGETQYF. V gene TRBV7-3 combines with J gene TRBJ2-5; TRBD2 matches at 8 bases. The V segment lost 3 bases and the J segment 5 bases; nucleotides outside the gene matches: 8. The CDR3 runs to 15 residues. Looked up from germline, CDR1 is SGHTA and CDR2 is FQGTGA.

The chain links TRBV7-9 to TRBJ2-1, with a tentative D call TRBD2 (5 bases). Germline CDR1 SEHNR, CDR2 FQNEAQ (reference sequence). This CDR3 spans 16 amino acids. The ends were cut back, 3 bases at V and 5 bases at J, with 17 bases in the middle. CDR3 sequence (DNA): TGTGCCAGCAGCTTTCAAACCGGACTGTTACACAATGAGCAGTTCTTC. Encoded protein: CASSFQTGLLHNEQFF.

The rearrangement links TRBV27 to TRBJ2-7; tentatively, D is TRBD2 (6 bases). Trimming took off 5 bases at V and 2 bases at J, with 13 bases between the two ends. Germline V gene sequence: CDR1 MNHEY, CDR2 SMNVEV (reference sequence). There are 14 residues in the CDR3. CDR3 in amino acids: CASSARLDPYEQYF. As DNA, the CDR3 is TGTGCCAGCAGTGCAAGACTAGACCCCTACGAGCAGTACTTC.

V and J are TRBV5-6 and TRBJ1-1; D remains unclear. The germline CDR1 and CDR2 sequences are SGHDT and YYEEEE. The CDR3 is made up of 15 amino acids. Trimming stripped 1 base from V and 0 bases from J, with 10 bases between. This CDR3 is CASSLRRTMNTEAFF. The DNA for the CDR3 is TGTGCCAGCAGCTTGCGACGGACTATGAACACTGAAGCTTTCTTT.

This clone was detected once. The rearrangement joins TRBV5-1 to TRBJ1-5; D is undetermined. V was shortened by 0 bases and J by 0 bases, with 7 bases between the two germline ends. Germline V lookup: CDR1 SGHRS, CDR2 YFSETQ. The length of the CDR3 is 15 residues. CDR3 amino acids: CASSLVGDSNQPQHF. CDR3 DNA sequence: TGCGCCAGCAGCTTGGTCGGGGATAGCAATCAGCCCCAGCATTTT.

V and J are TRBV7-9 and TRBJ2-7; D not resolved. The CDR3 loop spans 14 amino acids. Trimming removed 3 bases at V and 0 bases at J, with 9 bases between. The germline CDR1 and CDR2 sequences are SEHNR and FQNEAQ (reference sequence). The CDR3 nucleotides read TGTGCCAGCAGCTTGTTCGAAGTCTCCTACGAGCAGTACTTC. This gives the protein CASSLFEVSYEQYF. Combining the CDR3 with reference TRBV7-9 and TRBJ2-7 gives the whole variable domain DTGVSQNPRHKITKRGQNVTFRCDPISEHNRLYWYRQTLGQGPEFLTYFQNEAQLEKSRLLSDRFSAERPKGSFSTLEIQRTEQGDSAMYLCASSLFEVSYEQYFGPGTRLTVT.

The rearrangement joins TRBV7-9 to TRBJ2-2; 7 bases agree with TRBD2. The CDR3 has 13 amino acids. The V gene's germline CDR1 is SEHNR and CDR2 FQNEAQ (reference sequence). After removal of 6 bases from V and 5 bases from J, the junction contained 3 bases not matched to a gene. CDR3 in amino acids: CASRLGGTGELFF. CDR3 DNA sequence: TGTGCCAGCAGATTGGGAGGGACCGGGGAGCTGTTTTTT.

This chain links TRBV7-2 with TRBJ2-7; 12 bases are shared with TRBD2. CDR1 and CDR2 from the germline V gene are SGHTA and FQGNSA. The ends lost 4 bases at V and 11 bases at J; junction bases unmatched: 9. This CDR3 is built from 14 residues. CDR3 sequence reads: CASSSDPGLAGKYF. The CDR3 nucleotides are TGTGCCAGCAGCTCCGACCCCGGACTAGCGGGGAAGTACTTC.

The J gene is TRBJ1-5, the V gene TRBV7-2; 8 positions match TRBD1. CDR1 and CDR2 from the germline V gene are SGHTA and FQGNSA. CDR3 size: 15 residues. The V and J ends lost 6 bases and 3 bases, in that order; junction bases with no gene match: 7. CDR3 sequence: CASSRTGRDNQPQHF. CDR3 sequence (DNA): TGTGCCAGCAGTAGGACAGGGAGAGACAATCAGCCCCAGCATTTT. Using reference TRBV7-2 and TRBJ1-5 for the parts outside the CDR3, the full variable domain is GAGVSQSPSNKVTEKGKDVELRCDPISGHTALYWYRQSLGQGLEFLIYFQGNSAPDKSGLPSDRFSAERTGGSVSTLTIQRTQQEDSAVYLCASSRTGRDNQPQHFGDGTRLSIL.

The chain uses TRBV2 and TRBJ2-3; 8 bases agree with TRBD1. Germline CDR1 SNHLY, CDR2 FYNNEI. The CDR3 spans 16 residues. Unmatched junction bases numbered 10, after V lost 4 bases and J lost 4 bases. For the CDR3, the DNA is TGTGCCAGCAGTGCCCCCGGGACAGGCAAGTCAGATACGCAGTATTTT. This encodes CASSAPGTGKSDTQYF.

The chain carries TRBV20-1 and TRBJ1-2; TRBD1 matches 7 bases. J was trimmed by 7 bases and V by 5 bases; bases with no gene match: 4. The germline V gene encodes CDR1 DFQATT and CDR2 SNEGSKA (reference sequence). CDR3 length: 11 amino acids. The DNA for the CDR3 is TGCAGTGCTCCGACAGGGCTTGGCTACACCTTC. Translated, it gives CSAPTGLGYTF.

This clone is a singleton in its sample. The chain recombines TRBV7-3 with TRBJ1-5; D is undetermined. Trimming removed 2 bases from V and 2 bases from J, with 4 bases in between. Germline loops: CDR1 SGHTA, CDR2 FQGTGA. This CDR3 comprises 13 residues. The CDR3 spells CASSLSGNQPQHF. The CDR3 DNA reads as TGTGCCAGCAGCTTATCAGGCAATCAGCCCCAGCATTTT.